This T cell receptor (beta chain) was documented in a study of OX40 agonist ivuxolimab in advanced cancers. General study findings and limits: By week 6 at 0.1 to 3.0 mg/kg, blood CD4+ and CD8+ T cells had expanded clonally.

Turning to this clone: The antigen is undetermined.

The V segment lost 3 bases and the J segment 7 bases; nucleotides outside the gene matches: 10. This CDR3 contains 15 residues. CDR1 MNHEY and CDR2 SMNVEV come from the germline V gene (reference sequence). The protocol was immunoSEQ multiplex PCR, while the TCRdb copy is restricted to in-frame clones and leaves out a portion. Of around 30,000 clones detected, roughly 76% appear once; the ten largest clones hold around a fifth. The starting material was CD4+ or CD8+ T cells sorted from blood, obtained in a trial of the OX40 agonist ivuxolimab. This clonotype originated in an adult with an advanced solid tumor such as melanoma, head and neck, liver or kidney cancer. The chain links TRBV27 to TRBJ2-7; TRBD1 aligns across 9 bases. The CDR3 coding sequence is TGTGCCAGCAGTTTGTCCGGGACAGGGATGGTGGAGCAGTACTTC. It is translated as CASSLSGTGMVEQYF.